The present T cell receptor beta chain was sequenced within a study of shared clonotypes between healthy human individuals. Findings and limits, study-wide: Although depth was large, rarefaction showed that sequencing of the sorted subsets was incomplete.

CDR3 length: 14 amino acids. Trimming stripped 8 bases from V and 4 bases from J, with 17 bases between. Germline V CDR1 and CDR2: WSHSY, SAAADI. The data were produced by immunoSEQ multiplex PCR, yet TCRdb's version contains in-frame clones alone and is incomplete. The top ten hold 0.35% to 0.5% of the sample, which has millions of clones, 85% to 95% seen once. As for this clone: Its target is not known.

Sequenced sample: naive CD4+ T cells from PBMCs. This sample's subset: CD45RA+ positively selected. V and J are TRBV10-2 and TRBJ1-2; D is perhaps TRBD1 (6 bases). The TCR comes from a man younger than 35 in good health. Some clones in this sample may be carry-over from other donors' samples. CDR3: CASLLGPGAYGYTF. CDR3 in DNA: TGCGCCAGCCTGCTCGGCCCGGGGGCCTATGGCTACACCTTC.